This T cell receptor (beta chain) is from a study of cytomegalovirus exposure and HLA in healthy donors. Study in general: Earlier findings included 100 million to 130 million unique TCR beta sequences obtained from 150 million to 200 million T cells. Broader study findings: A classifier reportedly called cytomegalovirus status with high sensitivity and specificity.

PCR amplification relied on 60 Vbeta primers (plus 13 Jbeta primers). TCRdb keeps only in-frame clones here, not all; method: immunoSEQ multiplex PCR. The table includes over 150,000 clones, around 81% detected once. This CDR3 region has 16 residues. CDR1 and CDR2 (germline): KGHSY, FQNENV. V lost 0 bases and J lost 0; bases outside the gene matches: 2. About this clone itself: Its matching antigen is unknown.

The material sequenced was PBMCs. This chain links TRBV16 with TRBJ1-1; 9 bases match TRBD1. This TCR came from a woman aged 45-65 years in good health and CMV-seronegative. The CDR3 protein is CASSQSGTGLNTEAFF. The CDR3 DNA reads TGTGCCAGCAGCCAATCGGGGACAGGGCTGAACACTGAAGCTTTCTTT.